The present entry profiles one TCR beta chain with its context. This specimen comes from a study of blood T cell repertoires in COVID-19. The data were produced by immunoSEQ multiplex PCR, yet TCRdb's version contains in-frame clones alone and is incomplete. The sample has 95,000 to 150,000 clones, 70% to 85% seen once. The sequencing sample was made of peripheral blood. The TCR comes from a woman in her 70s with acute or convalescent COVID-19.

DNA for the CDR3: TGTGCCAGTAGTTGGGGCGGGGGAGCTTACAATGAGCAGTTCTTC. This translates into CASSWGGGAYNEQFF. This chain uses TRBV19 with TRBJ2-1, with 7 nucleotides matching TRBD2. This CDR3 is 15 amino acids long. V shed 5 bases, J shed 4 bases, and the junction held 8 bases outside the gene matches. The germline V gene encodes CDR1 LNHDA and CDR2 SQIVND (reference sequence).